The following is a T cell receptor beta chain sequence with its context. Its matching antigen is unknown. The record originates from a study of cytotoxic CD8 clonotypes in ibrutinib-treated CLL. Points from the study as a whole: Sampling times, which were not matched between the groups, differed between sustained-remission patients and progressing patients. Among the clonotypes, public ones were uncommon and contracted or held stable on treatment.

CDR3 length equals 15 residues. Deletions cut 2 bases from V and 4 bases from J, with 12 bases between. Looked up from germline, CDR1 is SGHRS and CDR2 is YFSETQ. Assay: immunoSEQ multiplex PCR; the TCRdb copy retains only in-frame clones and omits some. The top ten hold about 36% of the sample, which has 60,000 to 95,000 clones, over 80% seen once. The V gene is TRBV5-1, the J gene TRBJ2-2; no definite D call. This sample comprised PBMCs, obtained after 24 months of ibrutinib treatment. The receptor's source is a human donor with chronic lymphocytic leukemia. The CDR3 nucleotides read TGCGCCAGCAGCTTAGAGGATGGTGGCACCGGGGAGCTGTTTTTT. It encodes CASSLEDGGTGELFF.